This T cell receptor (beta chain) comes out of a study of spatial heterogeneity in lung cancer. This clonotype was detected ten times or more. TCRdb re-analysed the 5' RACE reads in MiXCR, keeping a single row per CDR3 protein. This table has 90,000 or so distinct CDR3 sequences, around 9% appearing once. Noted time point: sample taken at primary tumor resection. Whole RNA, which was extracted from tumor, nontumor lung tissue or frozen PBMC, was sequenced without any cell sorting. This CDR3 is 13 amino acids long. Between the trimmed V and J ends, which lost 6 bases and 8 bases, there was a span of 14 bases. Germline V lookup: CDR1 SGHRS, CDR2 YFSETQ.

This receptor was obtained from a male donor with early-stage non-small cell lung cancer. The V gene is TRBV5-1, the J gene TRBJ1-4; D not resolved. Source: PBMCs, taken at surgery. The CDR3, as DNA: TGCGCCAGCAAGGGTCTAAAGGAGGAAAAACTGTTTTTT. This encodes CASKGLKEEKLFF.